This entry is about one T cell receptor (beta chain). The entry originates in a study of human T cells and chemical hapten exposure. The CDR3 loop spans 14 amino acids. The V end was cut by 6 bases, the J end by 9 bases, with 21 bases between. In germline, CDR1 is DFQATT, CDR2 SNEGSKA (reference sequence). TCRdb re-analysed the RACE reads in MiXCR, keeping a single row per CDR3 protein. This table holds about 300,000 distinct CDR3 sequences, around 5.5% found once. Time point reported: pre-sensitization, week 0. Treatment here: therapeutic diphenylcyclopropenone sensitization with weekly scalp DPC. This clonotype originated in a woman aged 18-29 years with alopecia areata. Some clones in this sample may be carry-over from other donors' samples. This chain connects TRBV20-1 to TRBJ1-3, with D maybe TRBD1 (5 bases). The sequencing here drew on whole blood, taken in connection with sensitization to the hapten diphenylcyclopropenone (DPC). CDR3 sequence reads: CSASRGTASGTIYF. As DNA, the CDR3 is TGCAGTGCCTCTAGAGGGACGGCGTCTGGCACCATATATTTT.